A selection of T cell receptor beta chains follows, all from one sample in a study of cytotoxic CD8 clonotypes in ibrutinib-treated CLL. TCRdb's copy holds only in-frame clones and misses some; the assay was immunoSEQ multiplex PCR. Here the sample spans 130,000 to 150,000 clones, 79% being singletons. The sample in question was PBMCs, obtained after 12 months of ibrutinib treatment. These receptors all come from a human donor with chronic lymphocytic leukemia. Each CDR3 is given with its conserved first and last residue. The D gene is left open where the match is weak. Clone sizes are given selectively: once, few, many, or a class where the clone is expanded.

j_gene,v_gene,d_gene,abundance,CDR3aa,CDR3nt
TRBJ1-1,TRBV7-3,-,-,CASSLSQNTEAFF,TGTGCCAGCAGCTTATCACAGAACACTGAAGCTTTCTTT
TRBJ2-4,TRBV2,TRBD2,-,CASSETSGRDIQYF,TGTGCCAGCAGTGAGACTAGCGGGAGGGACATTCAGTACTTC
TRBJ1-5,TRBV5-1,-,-,CASSLFGEGQPQHF,TGCGCCAGCAGCTTGTTTGGGGAAGGGCAGCCCCAGCATTTT
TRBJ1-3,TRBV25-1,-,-,CASTPRVDSGNTIYF,TGTGCCAGCACCCCGAGAGTTGACTCTGGAAACACCATATATTTT
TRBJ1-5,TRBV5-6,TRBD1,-,CASSYRGLYAGQPQHF,TGTGCCAGCAGCTACAGGGGGCTTTATGCAGGTCAGCCCCAGCATTTT
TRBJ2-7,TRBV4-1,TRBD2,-,CASSHTLAGGSPYEQYF,TGCGCCAGCAGCCACACCTTAGCGGGAGGGAGCCCCTACGAGCAGTACTTC
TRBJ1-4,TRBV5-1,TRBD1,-,CASSLVAGGSGMKEKLFF,TGCGCCAGCAGCTTGGTGGCAGGGGGCTCTGGCATGAAAGAAAAACTGTTTTTT
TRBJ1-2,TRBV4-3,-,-,CASSQDRQGRLGYTF,TGCGCCAGCAGCCAAGATCGGCAGGGGCGTTTAGGCTACACCTTC
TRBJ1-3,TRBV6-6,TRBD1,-,CASSQGTGGNTIYF,TGTGCCAGCAGCCAAGGGACAGGCGGAAACACCATATATTTT
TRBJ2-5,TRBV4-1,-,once,CASSQDTREGETQYF,TGCGCCAGCAGCCAAGATACCCGGGAAGGAGAGACCCAGTACTTC
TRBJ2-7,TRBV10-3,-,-,CAISESPGLTYEQYF,TGTGCCATCAGTGAGTCGCCAGGCTTAACCTACGAGCAGTACTTC
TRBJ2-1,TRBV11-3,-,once,CASSFNHPSSYNEQFF,TGTGCCAGCAGCTTTAACCATCCTAGCTCCTACAATGAGCAGTTCTTC
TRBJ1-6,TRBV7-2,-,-,CASSLLHSPLHF,TGTGCCAGCAGCTTACTGCATTCACCCCTCCACTTT
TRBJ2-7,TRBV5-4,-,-,CASSLGTRTKSSYEQYF,TGTGCCAGCAGCTTGGGAACGAGGACAAAAAGCTCCTACGAGCAGTACTTC
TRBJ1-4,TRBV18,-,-,CASSPGALGYEKLFF,TGTGCCAGCTCACCCGGAGCGTTGGGCTACGAAAAACTGTTTTTT
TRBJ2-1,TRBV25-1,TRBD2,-,CASSGTSGSHEQFF,TGTGCCAGCAGTGGGACTAGCGGGAGTCATGAGCAGTTCTTC
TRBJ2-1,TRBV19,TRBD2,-,CASPPGSAGGHSYNEQFF,TGTGCCAGTCCCCCGGGGTCCGCGGGAGGGCATTCCTACAATGAGCAGTTCTTC
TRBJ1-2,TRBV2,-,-,CASSDGGGGYTF,TGTGCCAGCAGTGACGGGGGAGGTGGCTACACCTTC
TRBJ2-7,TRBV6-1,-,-,CASSEFGQDEQYF,TGTGCCAGCAGTGAATTCGGGCAGGACGAGCAGTACTTC
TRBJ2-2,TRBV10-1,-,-,CASSSKNRFSTGELFF,TGCGCCAGCAGTAGCAAGAACAGGTTTAGCACCGGGGAGCTGTTTTTT
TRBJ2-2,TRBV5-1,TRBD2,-,CASSLQPASGSTGELFF,TGCGCCAGCAGCTTGCAACCGGCTAGCGGGAGTACCGGGGAGCTGTTTTTT
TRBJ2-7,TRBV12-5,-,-,CASGLPQEQGYEQYF,TGTGCTAGTGGTTTGCCCCAAGAACAGGGCTACGAGCAGTACTTC
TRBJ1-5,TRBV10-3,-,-,CAISRQVSNQPQHF,TGTGCCATCAGCAGACAGGTTAGCAATCAGCCCCAGCATTTT
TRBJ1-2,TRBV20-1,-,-,CSARDNYGYTF,TGCAGTGCCCGGGACAACTATGGCTACACCTTC
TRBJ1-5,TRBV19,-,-,CASSIRPYQPQHF,TGTGCCAGTAGTATTCGACCATATCAGCCCCAGCATTTT
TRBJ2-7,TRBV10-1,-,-,CASSTRPSGEQYF,TGCGCCAGCTCTACTAGGCCCTCGGGGGAGCAGTACTTC
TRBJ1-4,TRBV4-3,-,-,CASSPDGPTNEKLFF,TGCGCCAGCAGCCCGGACGGACCAACTAATGAAAAACTGTTTTTT
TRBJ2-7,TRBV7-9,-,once,CASSFDRTYEQYF,TGTGCCAGCAGCTTTGACAGAACCTACGAGCAGTACTTC
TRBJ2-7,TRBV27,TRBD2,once,CASSLVAGGHEQYF,TGTGCCAGCAGTTTGGTAGCGGGAGGGCACGAGCAGTACTTC
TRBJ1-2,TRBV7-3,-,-,CASSSGTSRNNYGYTF,TGTGCCAGCAGTTCCGGGACATCCAGGAATAACTATGGCTACACCTTC
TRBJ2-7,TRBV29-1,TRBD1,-,CSVRKPGQGSYEQYF,TGCAGCGTGCGTAAACCGGGACAGGGGTCCTACGAGCAGTACTTC
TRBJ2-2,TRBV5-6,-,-,CASCSWAVGTGELFF,TGTGCCTCCTGTTCATGGGCAGTAGGCACCGGGGAGCTGTTTTTT
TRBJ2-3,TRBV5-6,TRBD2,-,CASSSLGRGATDTQYF,TGTGCCAGCAGCTCCCTTGGGAGGGGCGCGACGGATACGCAGTATTTT
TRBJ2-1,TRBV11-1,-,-,CASSSYSYYNEQFF,TGTGCCAGCAGCTCCTACAGTTACTACAATGAGCAGTTCTTC
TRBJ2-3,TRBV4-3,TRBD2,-,CASSQEPSGRGYDTQYF,TGCGCCAGCAGCCAAGAACCTAGCGGGAGGGGGTACGATACGCAGTATTTT